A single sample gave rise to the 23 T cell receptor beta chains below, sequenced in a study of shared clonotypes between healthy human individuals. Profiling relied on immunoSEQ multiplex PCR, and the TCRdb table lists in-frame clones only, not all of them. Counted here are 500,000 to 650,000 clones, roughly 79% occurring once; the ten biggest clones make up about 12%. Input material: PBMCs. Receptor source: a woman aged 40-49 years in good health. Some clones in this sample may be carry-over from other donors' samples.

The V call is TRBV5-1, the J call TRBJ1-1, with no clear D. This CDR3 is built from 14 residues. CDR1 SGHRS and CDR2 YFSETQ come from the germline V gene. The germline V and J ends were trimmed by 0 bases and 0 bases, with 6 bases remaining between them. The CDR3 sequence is CASSLARMNTEAFF. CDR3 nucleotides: TGCGCCAGCAGCTTGGCCAGGATGAACACTGAAGCTTTCTTT.

CDR3 loop: CASSWEGQKNTEAFF. Here the CDR3 DNA reads TGTGCCAGCAGCTGGGAGGGACAGAAAAACACTGAAGCTTTCTTT. The chain carries TRBV11-2 and TRBJ1-1; TRBD1 matches at 7 bases. The junction had 7 bases not matched to a gene; V was cut back by 4 bases and J by 2 bases. The CDR3 is 15 residues long. Per the germline V gene, CDR1 is SGHAT and CDR2 is FQNNGV.

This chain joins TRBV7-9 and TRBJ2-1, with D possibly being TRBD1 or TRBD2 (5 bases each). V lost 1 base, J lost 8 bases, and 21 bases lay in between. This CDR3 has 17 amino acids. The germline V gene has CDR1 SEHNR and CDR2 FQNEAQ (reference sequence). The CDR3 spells CASSLGALGEGKDEQFF. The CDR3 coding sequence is TGTGCCAGCAGCTTAGGTGCGTTGGGCGAGGGGAAGGATGAGCAGTTCTTC.

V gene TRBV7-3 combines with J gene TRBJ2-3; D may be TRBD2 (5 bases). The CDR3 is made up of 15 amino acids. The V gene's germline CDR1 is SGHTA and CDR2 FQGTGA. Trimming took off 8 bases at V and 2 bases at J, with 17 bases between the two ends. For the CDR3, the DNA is TGTGCCAGCCGCCGAGGTGGGAGTACCACAGATACGCAGTATTTT. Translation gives CASRRGGSTTDTQYF. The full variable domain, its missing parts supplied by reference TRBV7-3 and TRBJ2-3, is GAGVSQTPSNKVTEKGKYVELRCDPISGHTALYWYRQSLGQGPEFLIYFQGTGAADDSGLPNDRFFAVRPEGSVSTLKIQRTERGDSAVYLCASRRGGSTTDTQYFGPGTRLTVL.

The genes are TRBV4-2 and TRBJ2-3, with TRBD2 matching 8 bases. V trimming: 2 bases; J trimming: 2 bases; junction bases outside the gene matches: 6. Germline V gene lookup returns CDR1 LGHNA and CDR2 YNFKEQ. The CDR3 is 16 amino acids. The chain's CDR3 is CASSQFGGDVTDTQYF. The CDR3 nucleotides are TGTGCCAGCAGCCAATTCGGGGGGGATGTCACAGATACGCAGTATTTT.

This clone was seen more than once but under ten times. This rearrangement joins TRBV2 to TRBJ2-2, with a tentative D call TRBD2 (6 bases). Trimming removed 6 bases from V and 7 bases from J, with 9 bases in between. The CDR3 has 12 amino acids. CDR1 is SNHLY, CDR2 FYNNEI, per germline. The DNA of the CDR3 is TGTGCCAGCAGGTGGGAGGTCGGGGAGCTGTTTTTT. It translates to CASRWEVGELFF.

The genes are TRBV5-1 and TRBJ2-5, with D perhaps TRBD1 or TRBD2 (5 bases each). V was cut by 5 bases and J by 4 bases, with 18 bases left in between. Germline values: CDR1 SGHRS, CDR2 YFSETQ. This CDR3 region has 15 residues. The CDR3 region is CASSPAPGTRETQYF. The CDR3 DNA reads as TGCGCCAGCAGTCCGGCCCCCGGGACCCGAGAGACCCAGTACTTC.

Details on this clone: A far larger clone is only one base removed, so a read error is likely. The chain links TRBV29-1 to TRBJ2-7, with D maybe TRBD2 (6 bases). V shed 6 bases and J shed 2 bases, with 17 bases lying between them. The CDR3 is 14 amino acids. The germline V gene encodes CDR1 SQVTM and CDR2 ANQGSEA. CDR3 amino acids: CSVRAGREPYEQYF. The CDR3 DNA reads TGCAGCGTGAGGGCTGGGCGGGAACCCTACGAGCAGTACTTC.

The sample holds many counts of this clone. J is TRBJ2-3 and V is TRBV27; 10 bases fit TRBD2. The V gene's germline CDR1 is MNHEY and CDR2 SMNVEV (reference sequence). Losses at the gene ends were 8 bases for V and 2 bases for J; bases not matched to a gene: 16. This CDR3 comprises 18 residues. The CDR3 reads CASRTLAELAGYTDTQYF. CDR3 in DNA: TGTGCCAGCCGCACACTCGCAGAACTAGCGGGATACACAGATACGCAGTATTTT.

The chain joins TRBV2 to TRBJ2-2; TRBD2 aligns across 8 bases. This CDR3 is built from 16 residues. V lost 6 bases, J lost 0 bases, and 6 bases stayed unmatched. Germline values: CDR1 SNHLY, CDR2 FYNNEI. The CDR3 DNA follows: TGTGCCAGCAGCGGACCCGGGAGGGCGAACACCGGGGAGCTGTTTTTT. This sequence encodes CASSGPGRANTGELFF.

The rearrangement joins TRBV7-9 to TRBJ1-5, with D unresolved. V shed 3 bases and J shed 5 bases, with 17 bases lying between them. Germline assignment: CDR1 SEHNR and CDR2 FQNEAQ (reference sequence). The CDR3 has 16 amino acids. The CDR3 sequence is CASSFGTSSLDQPQHF. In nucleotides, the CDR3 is TGTGCCAGCAGCTTTGGTACCAGTTCGTTGGATCAGCCCCAGCATTTT. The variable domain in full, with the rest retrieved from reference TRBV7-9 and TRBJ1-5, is DTGVSQNPRHKITKRGQNVTFRCDPISEHNRLYWYRQTLGQGPEFLTYFQNEAQLEKSRLLSDRFSAERPKGSFSTLEIQRTEQGDSAMYLCASSFGTSSLDQPQHFGDGTRLSIL.

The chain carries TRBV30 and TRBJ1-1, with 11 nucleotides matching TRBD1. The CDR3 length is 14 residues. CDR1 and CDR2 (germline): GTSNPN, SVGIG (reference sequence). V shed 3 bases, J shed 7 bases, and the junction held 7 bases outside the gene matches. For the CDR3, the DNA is TGTGCCTGGAGCCGATCCGGGACAGGGGGTGAAGCTTTCTTT. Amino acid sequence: CAWSRSGTGGEAFF.

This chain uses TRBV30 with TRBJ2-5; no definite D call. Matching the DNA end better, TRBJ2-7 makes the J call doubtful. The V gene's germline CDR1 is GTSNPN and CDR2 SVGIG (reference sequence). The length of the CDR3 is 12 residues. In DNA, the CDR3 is TGTGCCTGGAGTATCGGACGGGTCGAGCAGTACTTC. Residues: CAWSIGRVEQYF.

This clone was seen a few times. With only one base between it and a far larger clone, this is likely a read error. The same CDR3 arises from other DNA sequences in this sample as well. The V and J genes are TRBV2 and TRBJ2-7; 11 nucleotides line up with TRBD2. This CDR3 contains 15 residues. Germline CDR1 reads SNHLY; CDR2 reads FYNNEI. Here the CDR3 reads CATPGASGRSYEQYF. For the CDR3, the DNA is TGTGCAACACCCGGGGCTAGCGGGAGGTCCTACGAGCAGTACTTC.

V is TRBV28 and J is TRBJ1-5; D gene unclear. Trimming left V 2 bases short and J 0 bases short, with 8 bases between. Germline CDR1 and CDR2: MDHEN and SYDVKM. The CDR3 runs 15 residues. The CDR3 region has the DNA TGTGCCAGCAGTTTAGACAATTATAGCAATCAGCCCCAGCATTTT. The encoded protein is CASSLDNYSNQPQHF. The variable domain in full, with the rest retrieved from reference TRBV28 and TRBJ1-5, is DVKVTQSSRYLVKRTGEKVFLECVQDMDHENMFWYRQDPGLGLRLIYFSYDVKMKEKGDIPEGYSVSREKKERFSLILESASTNQTSMYLCASSLDNYSNQPQHFGDGTRLSIL.

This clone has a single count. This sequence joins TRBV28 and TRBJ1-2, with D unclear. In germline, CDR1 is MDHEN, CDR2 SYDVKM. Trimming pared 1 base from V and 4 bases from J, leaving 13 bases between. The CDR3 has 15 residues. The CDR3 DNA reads TGTGCCAGCAGTTTATCTGGGGTCTCCTTCTATGGCTACACCTTC. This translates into CASSLSGVSFYGYTF.

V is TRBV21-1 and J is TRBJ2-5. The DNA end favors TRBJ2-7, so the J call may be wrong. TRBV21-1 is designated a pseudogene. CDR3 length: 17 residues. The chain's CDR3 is CASSKGGKGSSGYEQYF. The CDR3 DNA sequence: TGTGCCAGCAGCAAAGGGGGAAAAGGGTCCTCAGGCTACGAGCAGTACTTC.

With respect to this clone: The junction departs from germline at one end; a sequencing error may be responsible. This CDR3 is CASSQGVIREQHF. CDR3 nucleotide sequence: TGTGCCAGCAGCCAAGGGGTTATTCGCGAGCAGCACTTC. This chain connects TRBV14 to TRBJ2-7; D not resolved. This CDR3 has 13 residues. Germline CDR1 and CDR2: SGHDN and FVKESK.

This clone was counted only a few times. CDR3 sequence: CASSNTWRGCTDTQYF. As DNA, the CDR3 is TGTGCCAGCAGCAACACGTGGAGGGGTTGCACAGATACGCAGTATTTT. The chain has TRBV21-1 and TRBJ2-3; the table's D gene call, TRBD2, was not cross checked with the DNA. TRBV21-1 is a pseudogene. The CDR3 runs to 16 residues.

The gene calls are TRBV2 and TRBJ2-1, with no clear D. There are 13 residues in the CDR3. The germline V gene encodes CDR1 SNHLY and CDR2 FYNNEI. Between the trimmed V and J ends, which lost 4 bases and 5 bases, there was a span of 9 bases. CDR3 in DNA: TGTGCCAGCAGTGCTGGGCAGAACAATGAGCAGTTCTTC. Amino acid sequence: CASSAGQNNEQFF.

The CDR3 nucleotides read TGTGCCAGCAGCCGAGGGACAGAAATGAACACTGAAGCTTTCTTT. Translating it yields CASSRGTEMNTEAFF. V usage is TRBV5-4 and J usage is TRBJ1-1; 7 positions match TRBD1. This CDR3 comprises 15 residues. V trimming: 4 bases; J trimming: 0 bases; junction bases outside the gene matches: 6. The germline gives CDR1 SGHNT, CDR2 YYREEE (reference sequence).

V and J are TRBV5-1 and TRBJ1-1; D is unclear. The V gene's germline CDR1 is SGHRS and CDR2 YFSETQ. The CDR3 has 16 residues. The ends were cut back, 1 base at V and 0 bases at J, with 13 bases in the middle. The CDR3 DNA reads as TGCGCCAGCAGCTTGAATGCAGGTCTCATGAACACTGAAGCTTTCTTT. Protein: CASSLNAGLMNTEAFF.

This CDR3 reads CASSLFGTGTYEQYF. The CDR3 DNA sequence: TGTGCCAGCAGTTTATTCGGGACAGGGACCTACGAGCAGTACTTC. The genes are TRBV28 and TRBJ2-7; 9 bases fit TRBD1. CDR1 is MDHEN and CDR2 is SYDVKM in the germline V gene. Trimming at V came to 1 base and at J to 2 bases, leaving 3 bases not matched to a gene. The CDR3 extends over 15 amino acids.